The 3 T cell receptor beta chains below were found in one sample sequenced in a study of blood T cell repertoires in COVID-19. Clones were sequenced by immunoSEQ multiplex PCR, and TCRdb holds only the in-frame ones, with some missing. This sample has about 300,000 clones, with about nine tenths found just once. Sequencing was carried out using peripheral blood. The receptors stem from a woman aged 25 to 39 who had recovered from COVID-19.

CDR3 region: CASSVGGVNQETQYF. The CDR3, as DNA: TGTGCCAGCAGTGTAGGCGGGGTTAACCAAGAGACCCAGTACTTC. This sequence joins TRBV2 and TRBJ2-5; D might be TRBD2 (6 bases). Trimming left V 4 bases short and J 0 bases short, with 12 bases between. CDR1 is SNHLY and CDR2 is FYNNEI in the germline V gene. This CDR3 is built from 15 residues.

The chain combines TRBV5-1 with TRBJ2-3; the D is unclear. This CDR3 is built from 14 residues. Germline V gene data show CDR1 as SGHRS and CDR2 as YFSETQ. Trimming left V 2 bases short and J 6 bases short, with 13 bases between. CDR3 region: CASSFFSPSDTQYF. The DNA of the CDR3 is TGCGCCAGCAGCTTCTTTTCCCCGTCTGATACGCAGTATTTT.

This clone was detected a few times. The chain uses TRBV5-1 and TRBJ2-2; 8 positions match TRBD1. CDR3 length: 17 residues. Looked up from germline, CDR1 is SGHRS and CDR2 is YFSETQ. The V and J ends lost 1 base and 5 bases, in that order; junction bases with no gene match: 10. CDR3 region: CASSLFLLQGETGELFF. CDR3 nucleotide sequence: TGCGCCAGCAGCTTGTTTTTGCTACAGGGGGAGACCGGGGAGCTGTTTTTT.